This T cell receptor (beta chain) was found in a study of T cell responses to AZD1222 COVID-19 vaccine. In the study overall: Pooling of second doses given at about 4 or about 12 weeks was done.

Profiled with immunoSEQ multiplex PCR; TCRdb holds only in-frame clones, not every one. The sample holds around 99,000 clones, roughly 90% seen once. The CDR3 has 15 residues. Germline V lookup: CDR1 MDHEN, CDR2 SYDVKM. The trim removed 6 bases at V and 7 bases at J, leaving 9 bases unmatched. V usage is TRBV28 and J usage is TRBJ1-6, with 7 bases lining up with TRBD1. This TCR derives from an adult in good health. Sample: peripheral blood, taken on day 0 of AZD1222 vaccination. CDR3: CASSPTGIANSPLHF. The CDR3 DNA sequence: TGTGCCAGCAGCCCGACAGGGATCGCGAATTCACCCCTCCACTTT. Full variable domain (rest looked up from reference TRBV28 and TRBJ1-6): DVKVTQSSRYLVKRTGEKVFLECVQDMDHENMFWYRQDPGLGLRLIYFSYDVKMKEKGDIPEGYSVSREKKERFSLILESASTNQTSMYLCASSPTGIANSPLHFGNGTRLTVT.